This is a list of T cell receptor beta chains from one sample in a study of cytomegalovirus exposure and HLA in healthy donors. Some clones are missing from TCRdb's copy, which holds only in-frame ones; the method was immunoSEQ multiplex PCR. The sample has 95,000 to 100,000 clones; about 80% are singletons. Sequencing was performed on PBMCs. These TCRs come from a man in his forties or fifties in good health and CMV-seronegative. The CDR3 runs from the conserved cysteine through the conserved F or W. A D gene is named only where the DNA matches it firmly. Clone size appears in some rows only: once, few, many, or a class for an expanded clone.

V gene: TRBV7-6
J gene: TRBJ2-2
D gene: TRBD2
clone size: -
CDR3 DNA: TGTGCCAGCAGCTTAGGAGGGCTAGCGGCAGTGAACACCGGGGAGCTGTTTTTT
CDR3 protein: CASSLGGLAAVNTGELFF

V gene: TRBV5-4
J gene: TRBJ2-3
D gene: -
clone size: -
CDR3 DNA: TGTGCCAGCAGCTCCCCGTCCCCTCCCACAGATACGCAGTATTTT
CDR3 protein: CASSSPSPPTDTQYF

V gene: TRBV6-1
J gene: TRBJ1-2
D gene: TRBD1
clone size: -
CDR3 DNA: TGTGCCAGCAGTGAAGAGAGGACAGGGGGCAGTTACACCTTC
CDR3 protein: CASSEERTGGSYTF

V gene: TRBV7-2
J gene: TRBJ2-2
D gene: -
clone size: few
CDR3 DNA: TGTGCCAGCCCCTCGATGGGGGCGGTGAACACCGGGGAGCTGTTTTTT
CDR3 protein: CASPSMGAVNTGELFF

V gene: TRBV12-5
J gene: TRBJ2-5
D gene: TRBD1
clone size: few
CDR3 DNA: TGTGCTAGTGGTGGGGACAGGGAAGAGACCCAGTACTTC
CDR3 protein: CASGGDREETQYF

V gene: TRBV7-7
J gene: TRBJ2-1
D gene: -
clone size: -
CDR3 DNA: TGTGCCAGCAGCTTAGACCAGGGCTCCTACAATGAGCAGTTCTTC
CDR3 protein: CASSLDQGSYNEQFF

V gene: TRBV19
J gene: TRBJ2-7
D gene: -
clone size: -
CDR3 DNA: TGTGCCAGTAGTATAGGAGGGCGCATGTCTCACGAGCAGTACTTC
CDR3 protein: CASSIGGRMSHEQYF

V gene: TRBV7-9
J gene: TRBJ1-2
D gene: TRBD1
clone size: once
CDR3 DNA: TGTGCCAGCAGCACACAGGGGGTGTATGGCTACACCTTC
CDR3 protein: CASSTQGVYGYTF

V gene: TRBV7-6
J gene: TRBJ1-1
D gene: TRBD1
clone size: few
CDR3 DNA: TGTGCCAGCAGCTTACGGGACAGGGAGACTGAAGCTTTCTTT
CDR3 protein: CASSLRDRETEAFF

V gene: TRBV5-1
J gene: TRBJ1-2
D gene: TRBD1
clone size: -
CDR3 DNA: TGCGCCAGCAGTAGGACAGGGGAGAACTATGGCTACACCTTT
CDR3 protein: CASSRTGENYGYTF

V gene: TRBV13
J gene: TRBJ1-6
D gene: TRBD1
clone size: -
CDR3 DNA: TGTGCCAGCAGCGTCAGACAGGGTGCTTCACCCCTCCACTTT
CDR3 protein: CASSVRQGASPLHF

V gene: TRBV19
J gene: TRBJ2-7
D gene: TRBD2
clone size: -
CDR3 DNA: TGTGCCAGTAGTATAAGGGAGGGAGGGCCCTACGAGCAGTACTTC
CDR3 protein: CASSIREGGPYEQYF

V gene: TRBV28
J gene: TRBJ2-1
D gene: -
clone size: -
CDR3 DNA: TGTGCCAGCAGTGCCTCCGGGACAACCCCCCCCTACAATGAGCAGTTCTTC
CDR3 protein: CASSASGTTPPYNEQFF

V gene: TRBV5-1
J gene: TRBJ2-2
D gene: -
clone size: -
CDR3 DNA: TGCGCCAGCAGCTTGCAGGGCACCGGGGAGCTGTTTTTT
CDR3 protein: CASSLQGTGELFF

V gene: TRBV30
J gene: TRBJ1-1
D gene: -
clone size: -
CDR3 DNA: TGTGCCTGGAGTGTACTATTGAACACTGAAGCTTTCTTT
CDR3 protein: CAWSVLLNTEAFF

V gene: TRBV27
J gene: TRBJ2-3
D gene: -
clone size: -
CDR3 DNA: TGTGCCACATCTGCCAGGGGTGCAGATACGCAGTATTTT
CDR3 protein: CATSARGADTQYF

V gene: TRBV7-2
J gene: TRBJ1-3
D gene: TRBD1
clone size: few
CDR3 DNA: TGTGCCAGCAGCCCAGGGACAGGGGCAGGAAACACCATATATTTT
CDR3 protein: CASSPGTGAGNTIYF

V gene: TRBV28
J gene: TRBJ1-1
D gene: -
clone size: -
CDR3 DNA: TGTGCCAGCAGTGTACAGGTTACGATGAACACTGAAGCTTTCTTT
CDR3 protein: CASSVQVTMNTEAFF

V gene: TRBV27
J gene: TRBJ1-2
D gene: -
clone size: -
CDR3 DNA: TGTGCCAGCACAAAATGGGGGCATGGCTACACCTTC
CDR3 protein: CASTKWGHGYTF

V gene: TRBV12-5
J gene: TRBJ1-1
D gene: -
clone size: -
CDR3 DNA: TGTGCTAGTGGTTTAATGACAGGTCGGGGCACTGAAGCTTTCTTT
CDR3 protein: CASGLMTGRGTEAFF

V gene: TRBV12-5
J gene: TRBJ2-3
D gene: -
clone size: -
CDR3 DNA: TGTGCTAGTGGTTTGATTGGCAGTACAGATACGCAGTATTTT
CDR3 protein: CASGLIGSTDTQYF

V gene: TRBV29-1
J gene: TRBJ1-4
D gene: TRBD1
clone size: -
CDR3 DNA: TGCAGCGCCCTGTCCCGGGACAGGGCTGAAAAACTGTTTTTT
CDR3 protein: CSALSRDRAEKLFF

V gene: TRBV6-6
J gene: TRBJ1-6
D gene: -
clone size: -
CDR3 DNA: TGTGCCAGCAGTAATCCCCAGGGGCCCTATAATTCACCCCTCCACTTT
CDR3 protein: CASSNPQGPYNSPLHF

V gene: TRBV27
J gene: TRBJ2-7
D gene: TRBD1
clone size: -
CDR3 DNA: TGTGCCAGCAGCAGGGACAGGGTTGGCTACGAGCAGTACTTC
CDR3 protein: CASSRDRVGYEQYF

V gene: TRBV7-2
J gene: TRBJ2-5
D gene: TRBD1
clone size: few
CDR3 DNA: TGTGCCAGCAGCACCAGGGGGACGGTCCAAGAGACCCAGTACTTC
CDR3 protein: CASSTRGTVQETQYF

V gene: TRBV30
J gene: TRBJ2-6
D gene: -
clone size: -
CDR3 DNA: TGTGCCTGGACAGGGGTCGGGGCCAACGTCCTGACTTTC
CDR3 protein: CAWTGVGANVLTF